Shown below are 26 T cell receptor beta chains from a single sample sequenced in a study of blood T cell repertoires in COVID-19. The table came from immunoSEQ multiplex PCR; TCRdb's copy has only in-frame clones and leaves some out. The sample has about 300,000 clones; approximately 84% are singletons. Sequenced input: peripheral blood. The receptors come from a human donor with COVID-19, enrolled during active disease. The donor label of this sample is uncertain.

The gene calls are TRBV7-3 and TRBJ1-1, with TRBD1 matching 9 bases. Unmatched junction bases numbered 8, after V lost 5 bases and J lost 4 bases. The CDR3 is made up of 15 amino acids. The V gene's germline CDR1 is SGHTA and CDR2 FQGTGA. CDR3 in DNA: TGTGCCAGCAGCCCCGAGGGGACAGGGAGCACTGAAGCTTTCTTT. Amino acids: CASSPEGTGSTEAFF.

The genes are TRBV6-5 and TRBJ1-5; D unresolved. Between the trimmed V and J ends, which lost 6 bases and 4 bases, there was a span of 4 bases. CDR1 MNHEY and CDR2 SVGAGI come from the germline V gene. The CDR3 has 11 amino acids. CDR3 residues: CASRTNQPQHF. The CDR3 bases are TGTGCCAGCAGGACTAATCAGCCCCAGCATTTT.

The chain carries TRBV3-1 (or the pseudogene TRBV3-2) and TRBJ1-5; D gene unclear. CDR3 length: 15 amino acids. Trimming shortened V by 2 bases and J by 1 base, and 9 bases separated the two germline ends. Germline V lookup: CDR1 LGHDT, CDR2 YNNKEL (reference sequence). CDR3 sequence (DNA): TGTGCCAGCAGCCAATCCGGAGGGAGCAATCAGCCCCAGCATTTT. Residues: CASSQSGGSNQPQHF.

This chain joins TRBV5-1 and TRBJ2-3, with 13 bases aligning to TRBD2. CDR3 length: 17 residues. V shed 0 bases, J shed 4 bases, and the junction held 5 bases outside the gene matches. The germline gives CDR1 SGHRS, CDR2 YFSETQ. The CDR3 DNA is TGCGCCAGCAGCTTGGTAGGGACTAGCGGGAACCCAGATACGCAGTATTTT. The encoded protein is CASSLVGTSGNPDTQYF.

V is TRBV7-2 and J is TRBJ1-2; no clear D. Looked up from germline, CDR1 is SGHTA and CDR2 is FQGNSA. Trimming took off 0 bases at V and 8 bases at J, with 10 bases between the two ends. The CDR3 spans 13 residues. The CDR3 DNA reads as TGTGCCAGCAGCTTAGCCACAGCATTCGGCTACACCTTC. Its translation is CASSLATAFGYTF.

This rearrangement joins TRBV29-1 to TRBJ2-7; 9 bases agree with TRBD1. The trim removed 6 bases at V and 4 bases at J, leaving 13 bases unmatched. The length of the CDR3 is 15 residues. Germline CDR1 and CDR2: SQVTM and ANQGSEA. The CDR3 sequence: CSVRDRAGTLYEQYF. DNA of the CDR3: TGCAGCGTACGGGACAGGGCGGGAACGCTTTACGAGCAGTACTTC.

The chain uses TRBV6-5 and TRBJ1-6; no firm D call. Trimming took off 0 bases at V and 6 bases at J, with 9 bases between the two ends. The CDR3 runs 15 residues. The germline CDR1 and CDR2 sequences are MNHEY and SVGAGI. For the CDR3, the DNA is TGTGCCAGCAGTTACTCGGAGGGTGGTAATTCACCCCTCCACTTT. It is translated as CASSYSEGGNSPLHF.

The genes are TRBV9 and TRBJ2-2, with D perhaps TRBD2 (6 bases). Germline-derived CDR1 and CDR2 are SGDLS and YYNGEE. This CDR3 contains 14 residues. V lost 0 bases to trimming and J lost 5 bases, with 8 bases between them. CDR3 coding DNA: TGTGCCAGCAGCGTAGTACGGGGGACCGGGGAGCTGTTTTTT. It is translated as CASSVVRGTGELFF.

The chain uses TRBV27 and TRBJ1-4; D is uncertain. V lost 3 bases and J 0 bases, leaving 8 bases between the germline ends. Germline CDR1 is MNHEY and CDR2 is SMNVEV (reference sequence). This CDR3 is built from 15 residues. Here the CDR3 DNA reads TGTGCCAGCAGTTTCTTCCTTGCAACTAATGAAAAACTGTTTTTT. Translation: CASSFFLATNEKLFF.

In this sample, this clone turned up a few times. The V gene is TRBV27, the J gene TRBJ1-6, with TRBD1 as a possible D gene (5 bases). Germline CDR1 and CDR2: MNHEY and SMNVEV (reference sequence). The germline V and J ends were trimmed by 6 bases and 6 bases, with 15 bases remaining between them. This CDR3 has 15 residues. The CDR3 loop reads CASRTQALGNSPLHF. In DNA form, the CDR3 reads TGTGCCAGCAGGACACAGGCACTTGGTAATTCACCCCTCCACTTT.

This clone showed up just once. The chain is built from TRBV4-2 and TRBJ2-1; 8 bases line up with TRBD2. Trimming removed 1 base from V and 5 bases from J; junction bases left unmatched: 10. Looked up from germline, CDR1 is LGHNA and CDR2 is YNFKEQ. This CDR3 contains 17 residues. The CDR3 DNA reads TGTGCCAGCAGCCAAGTGCTCAGCGGGAGCCCAAACAATGAGCAGTTCTTC. Protein product: CASSQVLSGSPNNEQFF.

This clone was detected a few times. The chain is built from TRBV20-1 and TRBJ2-1; no definite D call. Trimming pared 4 bases from V and 7 bases from J, leaving 8 bases between. The germline V gene encodes CDR1 DFQATT and CDR2 SNEGSKA (reference sequence). The CDR3 has 11 amino acids. The CDR3 here is CSATPRNEQFF. The CDR3 nucleotides are TGCAGTGCTACCCCCCGGAATGAGCAGTTCTTC.

The chain carries TRBV19 and TRBJ1-2; 8 nucleotides align to TRBD1. The V gene end was trimmed by 7 bases and the J gene end by 4 bases; junction bases not matched to a gene: 11. Germline CDR1 is LNHDA and CDR2 is SQIVND (reference sequence). This CDR3 comprises 15 residues. CDR3 nucleotides: TGTGCCAGTACCCAATCATCCACAGGGGGCTATGGCTACACCTTC. This translates into CASTQSSTGGYGYTF.

V is TRBV5-1 and J is TRBJ2-7; 9 nucleotides align to TRBD1. V was clipped by 4 bases and J by 0 bases; unmatched bases: 5. CDR1 is SGHRS and CDR2 is YFSETQ in the germline V gene. CDR3 length: 15 amino acids. The CDR3 spells CASSPLQGASYEQYF. In DNA form, the CDR3 reads TGCGCCAGCAGCCCTTTACAGGGGGCCTCCTACGAGCAGTACTTC.

This clone was observed once. This sequence joins TRBV28 and TRBJ1-3, with no clear D. This CDR3 has 17 residues. The germline V and J ends were trimmed by 0 bases and 0 bases, with 12 bases remaining between them. Per germline, CDR1 MDHEN and CDR2 SYDVKM. CDR3 protein: CASSLWRGASSGNTIYF. Written as DNA, the CDR3 is TGTGCCAGCAGTTTATGGCGGGGTGCCAGCTCTGGAAACACCATATATTTT. Variable domain in full (rest from reference TRBV28 and TRBJ1-3): DVKVTQSSRYLVKRTGEKVFLECVQDMDHENMFWYRQDPGLGLRLIYFSYDVKMKEKGDIPEGYSVSREKKERFSLILESASTNQTSMYLCASSLWRGASSGNTIYFGEGSWLTVV.

The chain has TRBV19 and TRBJ1-1; maybe TRBD1 (5 bases). There are 14 residues in the CDR3. Deletions cut 3 bases from V and 1 base from J, with 9 bases between. CDR1 LNHDA and CDR2 SQIVND come from the germline V gene (reference sequence). The CDR3 here is CASSIPDRNTEAFF. The DNA of the CDR3 is TGTGCCAGTAGTATCCCTGACAGGAACACTGAAGCTTTCTTT.

V gene TRBV28 combines with J gene TRBJ1-5; tentative D call: TRBD1 (5 bases). The CDR3 is made up of 13 amino acids. The V and J ends lost 6 bases and 5 bases respectively, with 11 bases between them. CDR1 MDHEN and CDR2 SYDVKM come from the germline V gene. CDR3 loop: CASRAAGDQPQHF. CDR3 in DNA: TGTGCCAGCAGAGCAGCGGGGGATCAGCCCCAGCATTTT.

V usage is TRBV28 and J usage is TRBJ1-2, with TRBD1 as a possible D gene (6 bases). The V gene's germline CDR1 is MDHEN and CDR2 SYDVKM. The CDR3 has 14 residues. Trimming took 5 bases from V and 5 from J, leaving 15 bases between them. The CDR3 DNA reads TGTGCCAGCAGTAAGAGGGGGTATATGTATGGCTACACCTTC. Translating gives CASSKRGYMYGYTF.

The table lists this clone with a count of one. The J gene is TRBJ2-7, the V gene TRBV15; D is possibly TRBD1 (5 bases). V lost 1 base to trimming and J lost 2 bases, with 9 bases between them. The CDR3 covers 14 residues. Germline V gene sequence: CDR1 LNHNV, CDR2 YYDKDF (reference sequence). CDR3: CATSRGDSPYEQYF. The DNA of the CDR3 is TGTGCCACCAGCAGAGGCGACAGCCCCTACGAGCAGTACTTC. Based on the CDR3 plus reference TRBV15 and TRBJ2-7, the full variable domain is DAMVIQNPRYQVTQFGKPVTLSCSQTLNHNVMYWYQQKSSQAPKLLFHYYDKDFNNEADTPDNFQSRRPNTSFCFLDIRSPGLGDTAMYLCATSRGDSPYEQYFGPGTRLTVT.

The chain recombines TRBV5-6 with TRBJ2-5, with 7 positions matching TRBD2. The germline V gene encodes CDR1 SGHDT and CDR2 YYEEEE. This CDR3 is 15 amino acids long. V trimming: 4 bases; J trimming: 1 base; junction bases outside the gene matches: 7. For the CDR3, the DNA is TGTGCCAGCAGCGTGGGGGGGACTATCCAAGAGACCCAGTACTTC. Translation: CASSVGGTIQETQYF.

The rearrangement joins TRBV29-1 to TRBJ2-3; 7 bases agree with TRBD2. The CDR3 consists of 12 residues. In germline, CDR1 is SQVTM, CDR2 ANQGSEA. The DNA for the CDR3 is TGCGCGGGGAGGGCGGGTGCAGATACGCAGTATTTT. Translating it yields CAGRAGADTQYF.

The chain carries TRBV23-1 and TRBJ2-1; 11 bases align to TRBD2. TRBV23-1 falls under the ORF class, with uncertain function. V lost 0 bases and J lost 9; bases outside the gene matches: 7. CDR3 length: 16 residues. The CDR3 coding sequence is TGCGCCAGCAGTCAATCGAAGATAGCGGGAGGGTGTGAGCAGTTCTTC. Amino acid sequence: CASSQSKIAGGCEQFF.

The chain couples TRBV7-9 to TRBJ1-4; TRBD1 matches at 10 bases. The CDR3 consists of 19 residues. The J segment lost 6 bases and the V segment lost 2 bases, leaving 15 bases of the junction unmatched. Germline lookup yields CDR1 SEHNR and CDR2 FQNEAQ (reference sequence). CDR3 residues: CASSLIVGQGLPGDEKLFF. CDR3 nucleotide sequence: TGTGCCAGCAGCTTAATTGTGGGACAGGGGCTTCCCGGGGATGAAAAACTGTTTTTT.

V usage is TRBV18 and J usage is TRBJ2-3; D is possibly TRBD2 (6 bases). CDR1 is KGHSH, CDR2 LQKENI, per germline. The CDR3 loop spans 18 amino acids. V lost 1 base and J lost 1, with 18 bases in between. CDR3 in amino acids: CASSPRTMGDLGTDTQYF. In DNA, the CDR3 is TGTGCCAGCTCACCACGGACCATGGGGGACTTGGGCACAGATACGCAGTATTTT.

The chain uses TRBV3-1 (or the pseudogene TRBV3-2) and TRBJ1-2, with 10 bases that match TRBD1. J was trimmed by 3 bases and V by 2 bases; bases with no gene match: 6. The CDR3 length is 16 residues. Per the germline V gene, CDR1 is LGHDT and CDR2 is YNNKEL (reference sequence). DNA of the CDR3: TGTGCCAGCAGCCAACTCGGGACAGGGGAAGACTATGGCTACACCTTC. This sequence encodes CASSQLGTGEDYGYTF.

This chain uses TRBV7-2 with TRBJ1-1, with a weak D call TRBD1 (5 bases). The germline CDR1 and CDR2 sequences are SGHTA and FQGNSA. This CDR3 has 15 amino acids. With 1 base removed from V and 1 base from J, the gap between germline ends came to 10 bases. This CDR3 is CASSLGQGSNTEAFF. The CDR3 region has the DNA TGTGCCAGCAGCTTAGGGCAGGGCTCGAACACTGAAGCTTTCTTT.